This TCR beta chain was identified in a study of early T cells in non-severe SARS-CoV-2 infection. This clonotype was observed a few times. No antigen is known for it. The CDR3 is 12 residues long. Germline V gene sequence: CDR1 LNHNV, CDR2 YYDKDF (reference sequence). V was shortened by 8 bases and J by 3 bases, with 9 bases between the two germline ends. Individual cDNA molecules received unique molecular identifiers during library preparation. From the 5' RACE reads, TCRdb called clonotypes with MiXCR, one entry per CDR3 protein. Of 55,000 to 80,000 distinct CDR3 sequences in the sample, roughly 12% were seen once. Study-level points and caveats: Anti-spike CD8 responses were favored by VDJdb matching, which missed private and CD4 specificities.

The chain joins TRBV15 to TRBJ2-3; no definite D call. This clonotype was obtained from an adult who was a healthcare worker with PCR-confirmed SARS-CoV-2 infection or an uninfected control (not recorded which). Sequenced input: whole blood. The CDR3 here is CATGRPTDTQYF. In DNA, the CDR3 is TGTGCCACCGGACGGCCGACAGATACGCAGTATTTT.